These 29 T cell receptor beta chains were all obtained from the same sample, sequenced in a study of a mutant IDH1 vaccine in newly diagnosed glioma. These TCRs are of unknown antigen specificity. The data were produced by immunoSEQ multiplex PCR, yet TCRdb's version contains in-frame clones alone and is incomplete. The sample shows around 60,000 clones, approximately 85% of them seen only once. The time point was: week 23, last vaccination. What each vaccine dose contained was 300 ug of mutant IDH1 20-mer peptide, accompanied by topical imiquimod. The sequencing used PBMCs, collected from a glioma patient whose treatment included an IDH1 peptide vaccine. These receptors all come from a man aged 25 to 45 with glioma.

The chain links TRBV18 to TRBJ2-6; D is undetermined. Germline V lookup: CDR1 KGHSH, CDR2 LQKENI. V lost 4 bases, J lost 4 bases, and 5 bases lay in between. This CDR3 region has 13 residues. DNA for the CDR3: TGTGCCAGCTCACTTTCCGGGGCCAACGTCCTGACTTTC. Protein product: CASSLSGANVLTF.

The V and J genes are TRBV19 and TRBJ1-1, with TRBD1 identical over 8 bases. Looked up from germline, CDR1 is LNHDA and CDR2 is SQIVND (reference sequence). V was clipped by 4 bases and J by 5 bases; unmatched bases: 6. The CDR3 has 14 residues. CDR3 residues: CASSRTGSVTEAFF. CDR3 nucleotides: TGTGCCAGTAGTAGGACAGGGTCGGTTACTGAAGCTTTCTTT.

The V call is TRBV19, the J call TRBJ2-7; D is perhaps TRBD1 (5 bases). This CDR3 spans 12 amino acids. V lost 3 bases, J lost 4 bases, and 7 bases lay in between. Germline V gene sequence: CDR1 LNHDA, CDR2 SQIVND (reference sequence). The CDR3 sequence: CASSIRGYEQYF. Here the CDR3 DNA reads TGTGCCAGTAGTATTAGGGGATACGAGCAGTACTTC.

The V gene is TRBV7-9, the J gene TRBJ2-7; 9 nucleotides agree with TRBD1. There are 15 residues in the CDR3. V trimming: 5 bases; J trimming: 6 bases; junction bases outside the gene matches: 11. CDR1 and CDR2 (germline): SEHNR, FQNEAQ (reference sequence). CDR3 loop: CASSPWDREGVEQYF. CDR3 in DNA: TGTGCCAGCAGCCCCTGGGACAGGGAGGGAGTCGAGCAGTACTTC. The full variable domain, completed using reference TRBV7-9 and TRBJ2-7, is DTGVSQNPRHKITKRGQNVTFRCDPISEHNRLYWYRQTLGQGPEFLTYFQNEAQLEKSRLLSDRFSAERPKGSFSTLEIQRTEQGDSAMYLCASSPWDREGVEQYFGPGTRLTVT.

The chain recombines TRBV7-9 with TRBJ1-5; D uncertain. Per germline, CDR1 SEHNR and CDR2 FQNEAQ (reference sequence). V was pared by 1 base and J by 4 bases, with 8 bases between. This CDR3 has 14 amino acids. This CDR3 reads CASSLEAINQPQHF. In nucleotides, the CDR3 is TGTGCCAGCAGCTTAGAAGCAATAAATCAGCCCCAGCATTTT.

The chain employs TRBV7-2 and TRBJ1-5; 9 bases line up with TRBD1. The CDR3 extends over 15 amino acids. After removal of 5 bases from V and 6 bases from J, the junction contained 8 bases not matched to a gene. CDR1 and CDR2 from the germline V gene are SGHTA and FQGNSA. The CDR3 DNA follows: TGTGCCAGCAGCCAGGGACAGGGTCAGGGTCAGCCCCAGCATTTT. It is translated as CASSQGQGQGQPQHF.

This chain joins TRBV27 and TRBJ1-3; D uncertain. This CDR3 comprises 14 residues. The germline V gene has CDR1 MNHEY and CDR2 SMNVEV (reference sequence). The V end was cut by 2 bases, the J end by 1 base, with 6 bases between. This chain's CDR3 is CASSLGESGNTIYF. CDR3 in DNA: TGTGCCAGCAGTTTAGGGGAATCTGGAAACACCATATATTTT.

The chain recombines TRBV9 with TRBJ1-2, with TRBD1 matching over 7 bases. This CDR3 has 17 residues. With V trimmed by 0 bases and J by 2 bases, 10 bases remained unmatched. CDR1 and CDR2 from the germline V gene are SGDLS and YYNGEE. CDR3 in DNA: TGTGCCAGCAGCGTAGTGTTTGGGGACAGCAAAAACTATGGCTACACCTTC. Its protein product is CASSVVFGDSKNYGYTF.

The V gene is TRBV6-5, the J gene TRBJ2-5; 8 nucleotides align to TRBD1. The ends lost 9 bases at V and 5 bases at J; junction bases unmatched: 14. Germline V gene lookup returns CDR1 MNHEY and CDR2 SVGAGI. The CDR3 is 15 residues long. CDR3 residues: CASRRDRIRGETQYF. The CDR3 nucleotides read TGTGCCAGTCGAAGGGACAGGATAAGGGGGGAGACCCAGTACTTC.

CDR3 DNA: TGTGCCAGCAGCCCTGATCCGGGAGACAATGAGCAGTTCTTC. This codes for CASSPDPGDNEQFF. The chain is built from TRBV5-5 and TRBJ2-1; a weak D match, TRBD2 (6 bases). The germline V gene has CDR1 SGHKS and CDR2 YYEKEE (reference sequence). V gave up 4 bases and J gave up 5 bases, with 13 bases separating them. The CDR3 is 14 amino acids.

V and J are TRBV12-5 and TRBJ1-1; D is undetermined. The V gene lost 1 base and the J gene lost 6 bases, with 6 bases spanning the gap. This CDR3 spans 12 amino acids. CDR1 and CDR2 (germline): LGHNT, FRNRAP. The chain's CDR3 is CASGLGDSEAFF. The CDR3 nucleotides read TGTGCTAGTGGTTTGGGGGATTCTGAAGCTTTCTTT.

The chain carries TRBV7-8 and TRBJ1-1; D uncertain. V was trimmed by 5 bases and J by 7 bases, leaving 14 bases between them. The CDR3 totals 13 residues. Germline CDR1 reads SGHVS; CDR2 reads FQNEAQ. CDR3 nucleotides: TGTGCCAGCAGCGCCTCAGTTCATGGTGAAGCTTTCTTT. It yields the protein CASSASVHGEAFF.

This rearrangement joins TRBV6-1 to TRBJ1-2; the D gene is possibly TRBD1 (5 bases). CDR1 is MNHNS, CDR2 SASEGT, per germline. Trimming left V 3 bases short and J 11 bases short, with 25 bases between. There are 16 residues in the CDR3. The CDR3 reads CASSEFYGDQLWGYTF. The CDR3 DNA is TGTGCCAGCAGTGAGTTTTATGGGGACCAACTATGGGGGTACACCTTC.

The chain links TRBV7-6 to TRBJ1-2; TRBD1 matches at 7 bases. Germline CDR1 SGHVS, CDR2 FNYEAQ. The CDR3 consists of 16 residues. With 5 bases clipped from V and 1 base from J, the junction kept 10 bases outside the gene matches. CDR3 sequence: CASSPTGEAVNYGYTF. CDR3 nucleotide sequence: TGTGCCAGCAGCCCTACAGGGGAGGCCGTTAACTATGGCTACACCTTC.

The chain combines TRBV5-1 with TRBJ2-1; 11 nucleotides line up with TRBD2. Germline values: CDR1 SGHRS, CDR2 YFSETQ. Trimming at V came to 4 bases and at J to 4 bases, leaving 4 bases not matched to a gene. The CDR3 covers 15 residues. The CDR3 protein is CASSSTSGGYNEQFF. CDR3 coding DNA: TGCGCCAGCAGCAGCACTAGCGGGGGTTACAATGAGCAGTTCTTC.

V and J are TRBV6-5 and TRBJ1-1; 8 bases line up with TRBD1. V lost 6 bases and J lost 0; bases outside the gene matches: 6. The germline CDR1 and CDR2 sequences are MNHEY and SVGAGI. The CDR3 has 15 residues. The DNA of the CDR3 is TGTGCCAGCAGGGGACCGACAGGGGTGAACACTGAAGCTTTCTTT. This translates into CASRGPTGVNTEAFF.

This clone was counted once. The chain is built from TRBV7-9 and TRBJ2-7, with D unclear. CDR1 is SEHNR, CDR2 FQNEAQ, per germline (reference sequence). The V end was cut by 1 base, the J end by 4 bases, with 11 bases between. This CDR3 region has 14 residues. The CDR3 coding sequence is TGTGCCAGCAGCTTAGGGGTCCAGGAGTACGAGCAGTACTTC. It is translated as CASSLGVQEYEQYF.

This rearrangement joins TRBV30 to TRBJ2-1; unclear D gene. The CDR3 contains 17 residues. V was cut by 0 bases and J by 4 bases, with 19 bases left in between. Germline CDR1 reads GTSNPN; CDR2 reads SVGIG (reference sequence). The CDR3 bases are TGTGCCTGGAGTGTACGGATAATACTTTCAGGATACAATGAGCAGTTCTTC. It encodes CAWSVRIILSGYNEQFF.

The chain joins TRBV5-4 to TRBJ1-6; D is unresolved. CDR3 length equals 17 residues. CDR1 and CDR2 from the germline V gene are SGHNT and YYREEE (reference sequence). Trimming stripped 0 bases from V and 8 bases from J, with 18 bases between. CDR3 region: CASSLERTYVSHSPLHF. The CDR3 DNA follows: TGTGCCAGCAGCTTGGAGAGGACCTACGTATCCCATTCACCCCTCCACTTT.

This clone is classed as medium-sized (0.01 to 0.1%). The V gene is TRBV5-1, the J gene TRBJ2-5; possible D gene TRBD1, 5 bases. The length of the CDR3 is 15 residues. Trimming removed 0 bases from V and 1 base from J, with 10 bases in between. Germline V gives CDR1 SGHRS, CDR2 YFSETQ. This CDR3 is CASSLVFQGQETQYF. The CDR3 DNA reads TGCGCCAGCAGCTTGGTCTTCCAGGGCCAAGAGACCCAGTACTTC.

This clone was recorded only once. Written as DNA, the CDR3 is TGTGCCAGCATACAGGGACCTAACTATGGCTACACCTTC. It yields the protein CASIQGPNYGYTF. The rearrangement links TRBV6-5 to TRBJ1-2, with a tentative D call TRBD1 (6 bases). Germline CDR1 MNHEY, CDR2 SVGAGI. V shed 7 bases and J shed 0 bases, with 9 bases lying between them. The CDR3 is made up of 13 amino acids.

The DNA for the CDR3 is TGTGCCAGTAGTGACACTCGAGGGAAGGTCTACGAGCAGTACTTC. It encodes CASSDTRGKVYEQYF. The rearrangement links TRBV19 to TRBJ2-7; D may be TRBD2 (5 bases). Trimming pared 5 bases from V and 3 bases from J, leaving 17 bases between. CDR3 length: 15 amino acids. Germline CDR1 and CDR2: LNHDA and SQIVND (reference sequence).

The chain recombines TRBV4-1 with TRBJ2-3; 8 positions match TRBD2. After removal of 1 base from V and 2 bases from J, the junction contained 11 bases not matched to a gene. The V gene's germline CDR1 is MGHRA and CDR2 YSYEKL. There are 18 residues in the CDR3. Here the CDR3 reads CASSQARGTRIHTDTQYF. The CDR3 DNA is TGCGCCAGCAGCCAAGCCCGGGGGACTAGGATCCACACAGATACGCAGTATTTT.

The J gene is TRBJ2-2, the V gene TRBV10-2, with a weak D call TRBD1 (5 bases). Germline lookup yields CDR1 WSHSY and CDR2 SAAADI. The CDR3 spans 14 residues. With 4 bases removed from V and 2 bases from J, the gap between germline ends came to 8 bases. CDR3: CASSGTPNTGELFF. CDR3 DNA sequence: TGCGCCAGCAGTGGGACACCTAACACCGGGGAGCTGTTTTTT.

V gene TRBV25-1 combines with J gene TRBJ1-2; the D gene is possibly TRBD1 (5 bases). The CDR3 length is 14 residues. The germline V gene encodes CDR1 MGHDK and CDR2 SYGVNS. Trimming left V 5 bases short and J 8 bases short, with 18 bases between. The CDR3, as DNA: TGTGCCAGCAGTTCGGCTCCCCGCGGGGGAGGCTACACCTTC. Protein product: CASSSAPRGGGYTF.

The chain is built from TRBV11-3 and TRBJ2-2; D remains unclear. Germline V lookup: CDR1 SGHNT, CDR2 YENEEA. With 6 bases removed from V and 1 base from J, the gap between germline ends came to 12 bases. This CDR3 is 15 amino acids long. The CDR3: CASRSDSGNTGELFF. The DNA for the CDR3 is TGTGCCAGCAGATCTGACTCAGGGAACACCGGGGAGCTGTTTTTT.

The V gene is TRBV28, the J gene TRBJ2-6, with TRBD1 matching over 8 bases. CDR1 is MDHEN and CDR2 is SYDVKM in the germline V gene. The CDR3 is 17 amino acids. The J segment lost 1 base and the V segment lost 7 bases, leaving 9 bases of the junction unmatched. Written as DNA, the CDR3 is TGTGCCAGCATCTCAGGGACAGGTATATCTGGGGCCAACGTCCTGACTTTC. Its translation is CASISGTGISGANVLTF.

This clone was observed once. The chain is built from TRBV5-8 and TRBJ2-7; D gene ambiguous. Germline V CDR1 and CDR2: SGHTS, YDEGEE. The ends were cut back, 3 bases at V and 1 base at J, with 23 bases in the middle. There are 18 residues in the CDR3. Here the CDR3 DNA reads TGTGCCAGCAGCTACCAGCGCCAGACACAACCCAGTTCCTACGAGCAGTACTTC. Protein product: CASSYQRQTQPSSYEQYF.

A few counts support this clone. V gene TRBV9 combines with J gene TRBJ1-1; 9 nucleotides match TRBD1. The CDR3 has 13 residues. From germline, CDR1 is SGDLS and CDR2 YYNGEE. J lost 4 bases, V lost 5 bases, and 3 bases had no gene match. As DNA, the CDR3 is TGTGCCAGCAGGGGACAGGGATCCACTGAAGCTTTCTTT. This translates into CASRGQGSTEAFF.